The present T cell receptor (beta chain) was sequenced within a study of cytomegalovirus exposure and HLA in healthy donors. Study outcomes and limitations: Under in vitro conditions, three CMV-associated chains were confirmed as specific for CMV antigens. Analysis was carried out at a later point, and it linked a missense DCLRE1C variant to TCR beta V- and J-gene trimming. Relative to the roughly 690-donor mean, N-insertions were reportedly fewer in an Asian-associated ancestry cluster in a later analysis.

PCR primers comprised 60 Vbeta and 13 Jbeta primers. The assay was immunoSEQ multiplex PCR, and TCRdb's table has in-frame clones only and misses some. The sample includes roughly 120,000 clones, around 80% seen only once; the top ten take 5% to 8%. This clone was recorded only once. Its antigen is unidentified. V lost 1 base and J lost 2, with 11 bases in between. Germline CDR1 is SEHNR and CDR2 is FQNEAQ (reference sequence). The CDR3 sequence is 15 residues long. The chain recombines TRBV7-9 with TRBJ2-5; D is undetermined. This TCR came from a man aged 25-45 years in good health and CMV-seropositive. Material for sequencing was PBMCs. The CDR3 sequence: CASSLGRTAQETQYF. As DNA, the CDR3 is TGTGCCAGCAGCTTAGGTCGAACAGCTCAAGAGACCCAGTACTTC.